This T cell receptor (beta chain) was profiled in a study of blood T cell repertoires in COVID-19. The CDR3 contains 12 residues. The junction had 0 bases not matched to a gene; V was cut back by 7 bases and J by 1 base. Germline assignment: CDR1 SQVTM and CDR2 ANQGSEA. Profiling relied on immunoSEQ multiplex PCR, and the TCRdb table lists in-frame clones only, not all of them. The sample yields approximately 150,000 clones, over 80% seen once. V is TRBV29-1 and J is TRBJ2-3; 9 bases line up with TRBD2. This sequence was found in a man aged 25-45 years with COVID-19, enrolled during active disease. Sample: peripheral blood. CDR3 in DNA: TGCAGCGGACTAGCGGGCACAGATACGCAGTATTTT. Its translation: CSGLAGTDTQYF.